These 21 T cell receptor beta chains share one sample of origin, sequenced in a study of blood T cell repertoires in COVID-19. Here immunoSEQ multiplex PCR was the method, and the copy in TCRdb shows in-frame clones only, minus some. The sample records about 340,000 clones, approximately 90% being singletons. The sample taken for sequencing was peripheral blood. These receptors were obtained from a woman aged 18-29 years who had recovered from COVID-19.

The V gene is TRBV6-5, the J gene TRBJ1-5; D remains unclear. CDR1 and CDR2 (germline): MNHEY, SVGAGI. V lost 4 bases to trimming and J lost 2 bases, with 6 bases between them. The length of the CDR3 is 13 residues. CDR3 sequence: CASSSTRNQPQHF. The CDR3 DNA is TGTGCCAGCAGTTCAACTCGCAATCAGCCCCAGCATTTT.

The chain has TRBV5-1 and TRBJ1-1, with 9 nucleotides matching TRBD1. V dropped 3 bases and J dropped 4; count of bases not matched to a gene: 1. Germline V gene data show CDR1 as SGHRS and CDR2 as YFSETQ. CDR3 length: 13 residues. CDR3 in DNA: TGCGCCAGCAGCTGGACAGGGGCCACTGAAGCTTTCTTT. Its protein is CASSWTGATEAFF.

The DNA of the CDR3 is TGTGCCACCAGTCTGAGCGCGGCCTACAATGAGCAGTTCTTC. Its protein is CATSLSAAYNEQFF. The V call is TRBV15, the J call TRBJ2-1; D remains unclear. The V end lost 6 bases, the J end lost 2 bases, and 11 bases lay between the germline ends. Germline V gene sequence: CDR1 LNHNV, CDR2 YYDKDF (reference sequence). CDR3 length equals 14 residues.

V is TRBV7-2 and J is TRBJ2-1, with 10 bases matching TRBD2. Per the germline V gene, CDR1 is SGHTA and CDR2 is FQGNSA. Trimming at V came to 2 bases and at J to 3 bases, leaving 4 bases not matched to a gene. The CDR3 is 16 residues long. As DNA, the CDR3 is TGTGCCAGCAGCTTACTAGCGGGAGCCTTCTACAATGAGCAGTTCTTC. This encodes CASSLLAGAFYNEQFF.

The chain couples TRBV7-2 to TRBJ2-1, with TRBD2 matching over 7 bases. Germline trimming cut 3 bases from V and 7 bases from J; bases unmatched to any gene: 9. The CDR3 loop spans 15 amino acids. Germline assignment: CDR1 SGHTA and CDR2 FQGNSA. CDR3 nucleotides: TGTGCCAGCAGCTTGGGGAGGGCCGTTCGGAATGAGCAGTTCTTC. Translating it yields CASSLGRAVRNEQFF. Full variable domain (outside the CDR3, taken from reference TRBV7-2 and TRBJ2-1): GAGVSQSPSNKVTEKGKDVELRCDPISGHTALYWYRQSLGQGLEFLIYFQGNSAPDKSGLPSDRFSAERTGGSVSTLTIQRTQQEDSAVYLCASSLGRAVRNEQFFGPGTRLTVL.

The chain recombines TRBV6-4 with TRBJ1-1; D is perhaps TRBD1 (5 bases). CDR1 and CDR2 from the germline V gene are MRHNA and SNTAGT. V was cut by 6 bases and J by 1 base, with 9 bases left in between. The CDR3 runs to 13 residues. CDR3 nucleotide sequence: TGTGCCAGCAGAATGACAGAGAACACTGAAGCTTTCTTT. It yields the protein CASRMTENTEAFF.

This rearrangement joins TRBV3-1 (or the pseudogene TRBV3-2) to TRBJ1-2; D is unresolved. CDR1 LGHDT and CDR2 YNNKEL come from the germline V gene (reference sequence). V shed 1 base and J shed 5 bases, with 14 bases lying between them. There are 15 residues in the CDR3. The CDR3: CASSQVRTNPYGYTF. CDR3 sequence (DNA): TGTGCCAGCAGCCAAGTTAGAACCAATCCTTATGGCTACACCTTC.

The chain recombines TRBV12-5 with TRBJ1-2, with 8 nucleotides matching TRBD1. In germline, CDR1 is LGHNT, CDR2 FRNRAP. The CDR3 has 17 amino acids. V gave up 3 bases and J gave up 1 base; unmatched junction bases: 10. CDR3 sequence reads: CASGFRGQERGNYGYTF. The CDR3, as DNA: TGTGCTAGTGGTTTTCGGGGACAGGAGAGGGGTAACTATGGCTACACCTTC.

CDR3 nucleotide sequence: TGTGCCATCAGTGAGGGCGAGGACAGGTTCTATGGCTACACCTTC. This translates into CAISEGEDRFYGYTF. The V and J genes are TRBV10-3 and TRBJ1-2, with 7 bases identical to TRBD1. The V and J ends lost 2 bases and 4 bases, in that order; junction bases with no gene match: 7. The V gene's germline CDR1 is ENHRY and CDR2 SYGVKD. The CDR3 is made up of 15 amino acids.

The rearrangement links TRBV6-5 to TRBJ2-2, with D possibly being TRBD1 (5 bases). CDR1 is MNHEY and CDR2 is SVGAGI in the germline V gene. The V end lost 0 bases, the J end lost 6 bases, and 11 bases lay between the germline ends. This CDR3 region has 15 residues. The CDR3 sequence: CASSYSTRVSGELFF. The CDR3 DNA reads TGTGCCAGCAGTTACTCGACCAGGGTGTCCGGGGAGCTGTTTTTT.

The chain joins TRBV6-2 or TRBV6-3 to TRBJ1-2; 7 bases are a match to TRBD1. With 0 bases clipped from V and 2 bases from J, the junction kept 3 bases outside the gene matches. The CDR3 has 15 residues. Germline lookup yields CDR1 MNHEY and CDR2 SVGEGT. The CDR3 region has the DNA TGTGCCAGCAGTTACTCAGGGGGCGCGAACTATGGCTACACCTTC. Protein: CASSYSGGANYGYTF.

The V gene is TRBV28, the J gene TRBJ2-7; 13 bases match TRBD2. V lost 3 bases to trimming and J lost 5 bases; unmatched junction nucleotides: 4. Germline V CDR1 and CDR2: MDHEN, SYDVKM. CDR3 length: 15 residues. CDR3 sequence reads: CASSFTSGRVNEQYV. The CDR3 bases are TGTGCCAGCAGTTTCACTAGCGGGAGGGTCAACGAGCAGTACGTC.

V and J are TRBV19 and TRBJ1-5; D possibly corresponds to TRBD1 (6 bases). This CDR3 is built from 14 residues. CDR1 and CDR2 from the germline V gene are LNHDA and SQIVND (reference sequence). Trimming pared 5 bases from V and 6 bases from J, leaving 14 bases between. CDR3 in amino acids: CASSLRQVGQPQHF. CDR3 coding DNA: TGTGCCAGTAGTCTGCGACAGGTGGGTCAGCCCCAGCATTTT.

The chain has TRBV6-6 and TRBJ2-7, with 9 bases matching TRBD1. V shed 3 bases and J 6 bases; nucleotides not matched to a gene: 9. Germline V gives CDR1 MNHNY, CDR2 SVGAGI (reference sequence). This CDR3 has 15 residues. The CDR3 region has the DNA TGTGCCAGCAGTTATTGTGGGACAGGGACCTGCGAGCAGTACGTC. The encoded protein is CASSYCGTGTCEQYV.

This chain uses TRBV14 with TRBJ2-3; D might be TRBD1 (6 bases). This CDR3 comprises 16 residues. In germline, CDR1 is SGHDN, CDR2 FVKESK. V was clipped by 4 bases and J by 1 base, with 15 bases between them. The DNA for the CDR3 is TGTGCCAGCAGCCTCCACAGGGAAGGGGGCACAGATACGCAGTATTTT. Encoded protein: CASSLHREGGTDTQYF. Variable domain in full (rest from reference TRBV14 and TRBJ2-3): EAGVTQFPSHSVIEKGQTVTLRCDPISGHDNLYWYRRVMGKEIKFLLHFVKESKQDESGMPNNRFLAERTGGTYSTLKVQPAELEDSGVYFCASSLHREGGTDTQYFGPGTRLTVL.

The chain employs TRBV7-2 and TRBJ2-1; D not resolved. There are 17 residues in the CDR3. The germline V and J ends were trimmed by 1 base and 5 bases, with 18 bases remaining between them. The germline V gene encodes CDR1 SGHTA and CDR2 FQGNSA. The chain's CDR3 is CASSLEPFKPLNNEQFF. The CDR3 DNA sequence: TGTGCCAGCAGCTTAGAGCCCTTTAAACCACTCAACAATGAGCAGTTCTTC.

The chain recombines TRBV5-1 with TRBJ2-2; 11 bases agree with TRBD2. The CDR3 has 15 residues. The V segment lost 4 bases and the J segment 3 bases; nucleotides outside the gene matches: 2. Germline CDR1 SGHRS, CDR2 YFSETQ. CDR3 sequence (DNA): TGCGCCAGCAGCGTGACTAGCGGGGACACCGGGGAGCTGTTTTTT. This codes for CASSVTSGDTGELFF.

V usage is TRBV28 and J usage is TRBJ1-5, with a tentative D call TRBD1 (5 bases). Trimming took off 2 bases at V and 3 bases at J, with 17 bases between the two ends. Germline V CDR1 and CDR2: MDHEN, SYDVKM. CDR3 length: 17 residues. CDR3 loop: CASSLRGGGSYNQPQHF. CDR3 DNA sequence: TGTGCCAGCAGTTTAAGGGGCGGGGGTTCTTACAATCAGCCCCAGCATTTT.

The rearrangement uses TRBV7-2 and TRBJ1-1, with 8 bases that match TRBD1. Germline CDR1 is SGHTA and CDR2 is FQGNSA. This CDR3 spans 16 amino acids. V shed 2 bases and J 0 bases; nucleotides not matched to a gene: 5. The CDR3 sequence is CASSLWTGWMNTEAFF. The DNA of the CDR3 is TGTGCCAGCAGCTTATGGACAGGGTGGATGAACACTGAAGCTTTCTTT.

This clone was counted a single time. J is TRBJ2-1 and V is TRBV11-3, with TRBD2 identical over 12 bases. Germline V gene data show CDR1 as SGHNT and CDR2 as YENEEA. This CDR3 has 15 residues. V lost 4 bases and J lost 6; bases outside the gene matches: 4. The CDR3 DNA follows: TGTGCCAGCAGCTCAGAGGGACTAGCGGGCAATGAGCAGTTCTTC. This sequence encodes CASSSEGLAGNEQFF. Supplemented by reference TRBV11-3 and TRBJ2-1, the full variable domain reads EAGVVQSPRYKIIEKKQPVAFWCNPISGHNTLYWYLQNLGQGPELLIRYENEEAVDDSQLPKDRFSAERLKGVDSTLKIQPAELGDSAVYLCASSSEGLAGNEQFFGPGTRLTVL.

This CDR3 is CASSQAIATGNNSPLHF. For the CDR3, the DNA is TGCGCCAGCAGCCAAGCCATCGCGACGGGAAATAATTCACCCCTCCACTTT. The rearrangement links TRBV4-3 to TRBJ1-6, with D hard to call. Trimming stripped 1 base from V and 5 bases from J, with 15 bases between. Germline CDR1 reads LGHNA; CDR2 reads YSLEER. The CDR3 runs 17 residues.